One sample yielded the 5 T cell receptor beta chains listed below, sequenced in a study of memory CD4+ T cells and cytomegalovirus serostatus. The method was immunoSEQ multiplex PCR; TCRdb's version includes in-frame clones alone and lacks a portion of them. The sample carries over 65,000 clones, approximately 80% recorded once. The sort gate was single viable CD3+CD4+CD8-CD45RO+ cells for memory CD4+ T cells. Material: memory CD4+ T cells from blood. The receptors stem from an adult in good health and CMV-seronegative.

The CDR3 sequence: CASSLSRGRPYF. CDR3 coding DNA: TGTGCCAGCAGCTTATCACGGGGAAGGCCGTATTTT. The V call is TRBV7-3, the J call TRBJ2-3; a possible D gene is TRBD2 (5 bases). The V gene's germline CDR1 is SGHTA and CDR2 FQGTGA. V was cut by 2 bases and J by 14 bases, with 14 bases left in between. This CDR3 is built from 12 residues.

The V gene is TRBV5-6, the J gene TRBJ1-6, with no clear D. Germline CDR1 reads SGHDT; CDR2 reads YYEEEE. With 0 bases removed from V and 8 bases from J, the gap between germline ends came to 18 bases. CDR3 length: 17 amino acids. The CDR3 DNA follows: TGTGCCAGCAGCTTGGCCGGTGCGGGTATCCGGGATTCACCCCTCCACTTT. This translates into CASSLAGAGIRDSPLHF.

The gene calls are TRBV28 and TRBJ2-5, with D perhaps TRBD1 or TRBD2 (5 bases each). Germline V gene data show CDR1 as MDHEN and CDR2 as SYDVKM. V was cut by 6 bases and J by 5 bases, with 19 bases left in between. The length of the CDR3 is 15 residues. CDR3 amino acids: CASRATTGTRETQYF. CDR3 nucleotide sequence: TGTGCCAGCAGAGCTACTACCGGGACGAGGGAGACCCAGTACTTC.

The chain is built from TRBV7-6 and TRBJ1-3, with D possibly matching TRBD1 (6 bases). The ends were cut back, 3 bases at V and 2 bases at J, with 17 bases in the middle. Germline loops: CDR1 SGHVS, CDR2 FNYEAQ. The CDR3 loop spans 17 amino acids. CDR3 protein: CASSLDSSTTPGNTIYF. The DNA of the CDR3 is TGTGCCAGCAGCTTGGACAGCTCGACTACTCCTGGAAACACCATATATTTT. Complete variable domain (other parts from reference TRBV7-6 and TRBJ1-3): GAGVSQSPRYKVTKRGQDVALRCDPISGHVSLYWYRQALGQGPEFLTYFNYEAQQDKSGLPNDRFSAERPEGSISTLTIQRTEQRDSAMYRCASSLDSSTTPGNTIYFGEGSWLTVV.

This clone was found a few times. The chain couples TRBV19 to TRBJ2-3; a weak D match, TRBD2 (5 bases). The V end was cut by 1 base, the J end by 6 bases, with 14 bases between. The CDR3 length is 15 residues. Looked up from germline, CDR1 is LNHDA and CDR2 is SQIVND (reference sequence). CDR3 residues: CASSIGGPLPDTQYF. The CDR3 region has the DNA TGTGCCAGTAGTATAGGCGGGCCCCTCCCCGATACGCAGTATTTT.